A selection of T cell receptor beta chains follows, all from one sample in a study of post-analysis software for immune sequencing data. Each CDR3 protein is one row after TCRdb ran MiXCR on the PCR reads. This table has 150,000 to 200,000 distinct CDR3 sequences, roughly 34% appearing once. Sequencing was performed on blood, taken after autologous hematopoietic stem cell transplantation. The source of these receptors is a girl between 5 and 17 years old with multiple sclerosis. CDR3s include the opening cysteine and the closing phenylalanine or tryptophan. D genes are given only for firm matches. Clone sizes are given selectively: once, few, many, or a class where the clone is expanded.

CDR3 protein,CDR3 DNA,V gene,J gene,D gene,clone size
CASSNKDTRGGLSGEHPDTQYF,TGTGCCAGCAGTAACAAAGATACACGGGGGGGACTATCGGGGGAACACCCAGATACGCAGTATTTT,TRBV27,TRBJ2-3,TRBD2,few
CSARLAGSTDTQYF,TGCAGTGCTAGACTAGCGGGGAGCACAGATACGCAGTATTTT,TRBV20-1,TRBJ2-3,TRBD2,many
CASSFAGGETQYF,TGTGCCAGCAGCTTCGCGGGGGGGGAGACCCAGTACTTC,TRBV7-2,TRBJ2-5,TRBD2,many
CSAEDPLENTEAFF,TGCAGCGCTGAGGACCCTTTGGAGAACACTGAAGCTTTCTTT,TRBV29-1,TRBJ1-1,.,.
CASGPTPLSYNEQFF,TGTGCCAGCGGACCGACTCCACTCTCCTACAATGAGCAGTTCTTC,TRBV7-3,TRBJ2-1,.,few
CASSDNEQFF,TGTGCCAGCAGTGACAATGAGCAGTTCTTC,TRBV2,TRBJ2-1,.,.
CAWSGHTVPGGYTF,.,TRBV30,TRBJ1-2,.,.
CASSLKGLRGISYEQYF,TGTGCCAGCAGTCTAAAGGGTCTGCGGGGGATTTCCTACGAGCAGTACTTC,TRBV27,TRBJ2-7,TRBD2,few
CASSEWIQGNYGYTF,TGTGCCAGCAGTGAATGGATACAGGGAAACTATGGCTACACCTTC,TRBV2,TRBJ1-2,.,many
CASSNRGREDTQYF,TGCGCCAGCAGCAACAGGGGGCGCGAGGATACGCAGTATTTT,TRBV5-1,TRBJ2-3,TRBD1,.
CASSILSASSQETQYF,TGTGCCAGTAGTATCCTGAGTGCGTCCTCCCAAGAGACCCAGTACTTC,TRBV19,TRBJ2-5,.,.
CASKSSQGNEQFF,TGTGCCAGCAAGTCCTCTCAGGGCAATGAGCAGTTCTTC,TRBV9,TRBJ2-1,.,.
CASSQPGHPLGILPQHF,TGTGCCAGCAGCCAACCGGGACACCCGTTGGGAATCCTGCCCCAGCATTTT,TRBV3-1,TRBJ1-5,.,.
CSATLAGVHEQYF,TGCAGTGCCACACTAGCGGGAGTCCACGAGCAGTACTTC,TRBV20-1,TRBJ2-7,TRBD2,.
CASSMEPGRRNEQFF,TGTGCCAGTAGTATGGAGCCGGGCCGCCGGAATGAGCAGTTCTTC,TRBV19,TRBJ2-1,.,.
CASSSTPGPPYNEQFF,TGTGCCAGCAGTAGCACCCCGGGACCGCCCTACAATGAGCAGTTCTTC,TRBV27,TRBJ2-1,.,once
CSARLSGRAADTQYF,TGCAGTGCTAGGTTGAGCGGGAGGGCAGCAGATACGCAGTATTTT,TRBV20-1,TRBJ2-3,TRBD2,.
CSVRDGTANSYEQYF,TGCAGTGTTAGAGACGGGACAGCCAACTCCTACGAGCAGTACTTC,TRBV20-1,TRBJ2-7,TRBD1,.
CSARFRTALAGGNWWSSYNEQFF,TGCAGTGCTAGATTCCGGACAGCACTAGCGGGAGGTAACTGGTGGAGTTCCTACAATGAGCAGTTCTTC,TRBV20-1,TRBJ2-1,TRBD2,.
CASSLGRSGRDGYTF,TGTGCCAGCAGCTTAGGTAGATCAGGGCGCGATGGCTACACCTTC,TRBV7-9,TRBJ1-2,.,few
CASSFGLAADTQYF,TGTGCCAGCAGTTTTGGACTAGCGGCAGATACGCAGTATTTT,TRBV12-3/TRBV12-4,TRBJ2-3,TRBD2,.
CASSYSPIWTSGSYNEQFF,TGTGCCAGCAGTTACTCACCCATTTGGACTAGCGGTTCCTACAATGAGCAGTTCTTC,TRBV6-2/TRBV6-3,TRBJ2-1,TRBD2,.
CAITPGQGTHEQYF,TGTGCCATCACCCCGGGACAGGGAACACACGAGCAGTACTTC,TRBV10-3,TRBJ2-7,TRBD1,few
CASSLSGGNQPQHF,TGTGCCAGCAGTTTGTCTGGGGGGAATCAGCCCCAGCATTTT,TRBV12-3/TRBV12-4,TRBJ1-5,.,few
CASSQDYREETQYF,TGCGCCAGCAGCCAAGATTATAGGGAAGAGACCCAGTACTTC,TRBV4-3,TRBJ2-5,.,many
CASSLLDNQPQHF,TGTGCCAGCAGTTTATTGGACAATCAGCCCCAGCATTTT,TRBV12-3/TRBV12-4,TRBJ1-5,.,many
CASRNRRIPYEQYF,TGTGCCAGCAGGAATAGACGGATTCCCTACGAGCAGTACTTC,TRBV6-5,TRBJ2-7,.,.
CASSWTGGADTQYF,TGTGCCAGCAGCTGGACAGGGGGCGCAGATACGCAGTATTTT,TRBV6-5,TRBJ2-3,TRBD1,.
CASSLTRSGANVLTF,TGTGCCAGCAGCTTAACCCGCTCTGGGGCCAACGTCCTGACTTTC,TRBV7-3,TRBJ2-6,.,many
CASSLGPGTVINEQFF,TGTGCCAGCAGCTTAGGTCCGGGAACAGTTATTAATGAGCAGTTCTTC,TRBV11-2,TRBJ2-1,.,few
CASSPFRLAMEGANVLTF,TGTGCCAGCAGTCCCTTTCGCCTAGCTATGGAAGGGGCCAACGTCCTGACTTTC,TRBV27,TRBJ2-6,.,few
CILRGYYSTDTQYF,TGCATCCTAAGGGGATACTATAGCACAGATACGCAGTATTTT,TRBV20-1,TRBJ2-3,.,.
CATSRDERGGYNEQFF,TGTGCCACCAGCAGAGATGAGCGGGGGGGATACAATGAGCAGTTCTTC,TRBV15,TRBJ2-1,TRBD2,.
CASRMVETQYF,TGTGCCAGCAGAATGGTGGAGACCCAGTACTTC,TRBV6-2/TRBV6-3,TRBJ2-5,.,.
CVSSVGSRNEQFF,TGTGTCAGCAGCGTAGGCTCGCGCAATGAGCAGTTCTTC,TRBV9,TRBJ2-1,.,.
CASSSSGANVLTF,TGTGCCAGCAGTTCGTCCGGGGCCAACGTCCTGACTTTC,TRBV12-3/TRBV12-4,TRBJ2-6,.,many
CASSARDPKADTQYF,TGTGCCAGCAGCGCCCGGGACCCCAAGGCAGATACGCAGTATTTT,TRBV9,TRBJ2-3,.,.
CASSVSWTRSGATQYF,TGTGCCAGCAGCGTTTCATGGACTAGATCGGGAGCTACGCAGTATTTT,TRBV13,TRBJ2-3,TRBD2,.
CSARDLRLAEHFYEQYF,TGCAGTGCTAGAGATCTGAGACTAGCGGAGCATTTCTACGAGCAGTACTTC,TRBV20-1,TRBJ2-7,TRBD2,.
CASSLNSGGVSTDTQYF,TGCGCCAGCAGCTTGAATTCTGGGGGCGTTAGCACAGATACGCAGTATTTT,TRBV5-1,TRBJ2-3,.,few
CSAQTSAALNEQYF,TGCAGTGCTCAGACTAGCGCCGCCCTCAATGAGCAGTACTTC,TRBV20-1,TRBJ2-7,TRBD2,.
CASSFLLAGNTGELFF,TGTGCCAGCAGTTTCTTGCTAGCGGGGAACACCGGGGAGCTGTTTTTT,TRBV12-3/TRBV12-4,TRBJ2-2,TRBD2,few
CASSLLSSGTGGEQYF,TGTGCCAGCAGTTTACTATCCTCCGGGACAGGGGGCGAGCAGTACTTC,TRBV28,TRBJ2-7,TRBD1,.
CASSPMTETQYF,TGTGCCAGCAGCCCAATGACAGAGACCCAGTACTTC,TRBV7-9,TRBJ2-5,.,few
CASSLGSSREQYF,TGTGCCAGCAGCTTAGGGTCTAGCCGGGAGCAGTACTTC,TRBV11-2,TRBJ2-7,.,few
CASSLARTGGNYGYTF,TGTGCCAGCAGCTTAGCGAGGACAGGGGGCAACTATGGCTACACCTTC,TRBV7-2,TRBJ1-2,TRBD1,.
CASSPPGTGIGDTQYF,TGCGCCAGCAGCCCTCCCGGGACAGGGATAGGGGATACGCAGTATTTT,TRBV4-1,TRBJ2-3,TRBD1,.
CATSTGLARTGELFF,TGTGCCACCAGCACGGGGCTAGCTCGAACCGGGGAGCTGTTTTTT,TRBV15,TRBJ2-2,.,.
CASNYRELPENGYTF,TGCGCCAGCAATTACAGGGAACTTCCCGAGAATGGCTACACCTTC,TRBV5-1,TRBJ1-2,.,.
CASSYLTYTDTQYF,TGTGCCAGCAGTTACCTGACTTACACAGATACGCAGTATTTT,TRBV6-2/TRBV6-3,TRBJ2-3,.,.
CASSPAPRGLTNTEAFF,TGTGCCAGCTCACCAGCCCCCAGGGGGCTGACGAACACTGAAGCTTTCTTT,TRBV18,TRBJ1-1,TRBD1,.
CASSVASKRELFF,TGTGCCAGCAGCGTAGCTAGTAAGAGGGAGCTGTTTTTT,TRBV9,TRBJ2-2,.,.
CASSLWGDQETQYF,TGTGCCAGCAGTTTATGGGGAGACCAAGAGACCCAGTACTTC,TRBV28,TRBJ2-5,.,few